The rows below give T cell receptor beta chains drawn from one sample of a study of blood T cells in healthy people across ages. Using its own MiXCR run on the 5' RACE reads, TCRdb lists one record per CDR3 protein. The data contain about 730,000 distinct CDR3 sequences, roughly 47% of them singletons. The source material was blood. The receptors were gathered from an older woman in good health. Both conserved end residues are part of each CDR3. D genes are given only for firm matches. The size of a clone is reported for some rows only, either as once, few or many, or as a class for expanded clones.

>18|TRBV3-1|.|TRBD2|TRBJ2-1
TGTGCCAGCAGCCAAGCGGGTGACAGCGGGAGGTCCTACAATGAGCAGTTCTTC
CASSQAGDSGRSYNEQFF
>15|TRBV20-1|.|.|TRBJ2-3
TGCAGTGCTCCACAAAGTGATCCCAGCACAGATACGCAGTATTTT
CSAPQSDPSTDTQYF
>14|TRBV5-1|.|TRBD2|TRBJ2-3
TGCGCCAGCAGTGTTGGGCGGGAGAGAGGTACGCAGTATTTT
CASSVGRERGTQYF
>16|TRBV5-1|many|TRBD1|TRBJ1-4
TGCGCCAGCAGCTTGGAGCGTGGAACAGGGGATGAAAAACTGTTTTTT
CASSLERGTGDEKLFF
>13|TRBV6-2/TRBV6-3|.|.|TRBJ2-7
TGTGCCAGCCAGACAAGTCCTCCCTACGAGCAGTACTTC
CASQTSPPYEQYF
>16|TRBV7-2|many|TRBD2|TRBJ2-1
TGTGCCAGCAGCTTATCACTAGCGGGAGGGTACAATGAGCAGTTCTTC
CASSLSLAGGYNEQFF
>16|TRBV20-1|.|.|TRBJ1-5
TGCAGTGCTAGAGATCAGGAGCAGGGTGAGAGTCAGCCCCAGCATTTT
CSARDQEQGESQPQHF
>15|TRBV12-3/TRBV12-4|.|.|TRBJ1-5
TGTACCAACAGTTTCCCATCGGTGGGCAATCAGCCCCAGCATTTT
CTNSFPSVGNQPQHF
>17|TRBV9|once|.|TRBJ2-3
TGTGCCAGCAGCGCGACAGTTAGACAGTCTAGCGCAGATACGCAGTATTTT
CASSATVRQSSADTQYF
>13|TRBV7-2|few|.|TRBJ2-2
TGTGCCAGCAGCTTACCGAACACCGGGGAGCTGTTTTTT
CASSLPNTGELFF
>17|TRBV12-3/TRBV12-4|.|TRBD2|TRBJ2-1
TGTGCCAGCAGTTTAGCACCTAGCGGGGGGTATAAAGATGAGCAGTTCTTC
CASSLAPSGGYKDEQFF
>16|TRBV6-5|.|TRBD1|TRBJ2-7
TGTGCCAGCAGACTAACCGGGACAGGGGGCTTCAACGAGCAGTACTTC
CASRLTGTGGFNEQYF
>15|TRBV7-2|many|TRBD1|TRBJ1-2
TGTGCCAGCAGCCCGCGGACAGGGGAGAACTATGGCTACACCTTC
CASSPRTGENYGYTF